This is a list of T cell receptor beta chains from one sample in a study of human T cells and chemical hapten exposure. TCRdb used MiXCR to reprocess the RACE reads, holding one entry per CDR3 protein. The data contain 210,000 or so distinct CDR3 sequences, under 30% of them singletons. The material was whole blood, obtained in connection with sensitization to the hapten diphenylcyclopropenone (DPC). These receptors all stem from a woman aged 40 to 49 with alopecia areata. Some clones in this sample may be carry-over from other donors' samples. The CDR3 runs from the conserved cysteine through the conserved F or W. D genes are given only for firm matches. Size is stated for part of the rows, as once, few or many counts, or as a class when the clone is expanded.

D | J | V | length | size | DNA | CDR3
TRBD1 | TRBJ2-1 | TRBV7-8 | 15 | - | TGTGCCAGCAGCTTACTACAGGGGGCTTACAATGAGCAGTTCTTC | CASSLLQGAYNEQFF
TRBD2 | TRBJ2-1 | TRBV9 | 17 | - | TGTGCCAGCAGCCACCGACTAGCGGGAGGGCCCAGGGATGAGCAGTTCTTC | CASSHRLAGGPRDEQFF
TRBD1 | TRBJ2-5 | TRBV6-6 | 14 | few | TGTGCCAGCAGTTACTCGACAGGGGTCGAGACCCAGTACTTC | CASSYSTGVETQYF
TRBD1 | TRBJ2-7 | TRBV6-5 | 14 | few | TGTGCCAGCTCCGACAGGGTACCCTCCTACGAGCAGTACTTC | CASSDRVPSYEQYF
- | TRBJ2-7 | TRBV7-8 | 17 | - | TGTGCCAGCAGCGGAAGACGACGTTCGTCAGGGACCTACGAGCAGTACTTC | CASSGRRRSSGTYEQYF
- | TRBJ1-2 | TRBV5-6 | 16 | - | TGTGCCAGCAGCCAGGGACCGACAGCGAGTTCCTATGGCTACACCTTC | CASSQGPTASSYGYTF
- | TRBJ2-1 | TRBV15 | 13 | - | TGTGCCACCAGCAGAGGGCTGGTCAATGAGCAGTTCTTC | CATSRGLVNEQFF
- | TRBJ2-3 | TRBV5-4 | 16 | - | TGTGCCAGCAGCTTGGGCGCAGGACAAAGCACAGATACGCAGTATTTT | CASSLGAGQSTDTQYF
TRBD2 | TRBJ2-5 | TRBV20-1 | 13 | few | TGCAGTGCTAGACTAGCGGGAAGGGAGACCCAGTACTTC | CSARLAGRETQYF
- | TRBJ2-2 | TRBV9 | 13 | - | TGTGCCAGCAGCGTAGCTACTTTCGGGGAGCTGTTTTTT | CASSVATFGELFF
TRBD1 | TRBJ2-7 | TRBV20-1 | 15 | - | TGCAGTGCTAGAAGTGGGCCTGCAGGGGGCTACGAGCAGTACTTC | CSARSGPAGGYEQYF
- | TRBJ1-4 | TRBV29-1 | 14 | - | TGCAGCGTTCCGTCAGGCGGGAAAAATGAAAAACTGTTTTTT | CSVPSGGKNEKLFF
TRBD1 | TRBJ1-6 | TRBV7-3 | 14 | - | TGTGCCAGCAGCCGACAGGGGGCGGATTCACCCCTCCACTTT | CASSRQGADSPLHF
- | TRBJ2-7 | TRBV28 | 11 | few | TGTGCCAGCAGAACCGTTCGGGAGCAGTACTTC | CASRTVREQYF
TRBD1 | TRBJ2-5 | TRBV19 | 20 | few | TGTGCCAGTAGTGTATACGGGACAGGAACCCTCCGGATCGTGCAAGAGACCCAGTACTTC | CASSVYGTGTLRIVQETQYF
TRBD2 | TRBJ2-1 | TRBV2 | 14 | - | TGTGCCAGCAGTGAATCGGGAGGGTACAATGAGCAGTTCTTC | CASSESGGYNEQFF
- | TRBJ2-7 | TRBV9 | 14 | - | TGTGCCAGCAGCCAGGGACCGATCTCCTACGAGCAGTACTTC | CASSQGPISYEQYF
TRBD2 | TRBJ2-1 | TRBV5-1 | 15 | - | TGCGCCAGCAGCCCTAGCGGGAGGGCCCCCCATGAGCAGTTCTTC | CASSPSGRAPHEQFF
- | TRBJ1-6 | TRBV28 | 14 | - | TGTGCCAGCAGTTACGGACAGAATAATTCACCCCTCCACTTT | CASSYGQNNSPLHF
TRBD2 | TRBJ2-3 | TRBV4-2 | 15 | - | TGTGCCAGCAGCCCCGGGACTAGCGGCACAGATACGCAGTATTTT | CASSPGTSGTDTQYF
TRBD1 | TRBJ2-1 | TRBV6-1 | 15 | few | TGTGCCAGCAAGTTGCGACAGGGGATATACAATGAGCAGTTCTTC | CASKLRQGIYNEQFF
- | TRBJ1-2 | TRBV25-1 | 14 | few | TGTGCCAGCAGTGAATCTGGGACACTTTATGGCTACACCTTC | CASSESGTLYGYTF
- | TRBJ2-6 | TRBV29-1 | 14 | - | TGCAGCGTCCAATTAGACTCTGGGGCCAACGTCCTGACTTTC | CSVQLDSGANVLTF
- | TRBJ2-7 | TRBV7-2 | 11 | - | TGTGCCAGCAGCCGAAACAGAGAGCAGTACTTC | CASSRNREQYF
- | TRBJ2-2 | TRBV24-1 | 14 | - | TGTGCCACCAGTGCAAGGGTGAACACCGGGGAGCTGTTTTTT | CATSARVNTGELFF
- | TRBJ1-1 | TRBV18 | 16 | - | TGTGCCAGCTCACGTTCCAACAGGGCTACGAACACTGAAGCTTTCTTT | CASSRSNRATNTEAFF
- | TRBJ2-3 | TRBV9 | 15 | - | TGTGCCAGCAGCGTACAAACGGCGTCCACAGATACGCAGTATTTT | CASSVQTASTDTQYF
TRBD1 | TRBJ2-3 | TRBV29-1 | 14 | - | TGCAGCGCCGGACAGGGGGCGCGTTCAGATACGCAGTATTTT | CSAGQGARSDTQYF
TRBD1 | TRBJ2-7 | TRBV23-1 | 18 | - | TGCGCCAGCAGTAAATCGGGACAGGGGCCCACTAGCTCCTACGAGCAGTACTTC | CASSKSGQGPTSSYEQYF
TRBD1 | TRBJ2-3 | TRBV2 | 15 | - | TGTGCCAGCAGTGATTATCGCCAGGGGGCCGATACGCAGTATTTT | CASSDYRQGADTQYF
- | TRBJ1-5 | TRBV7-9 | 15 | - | TGTGCCAGCAGCTCCAGGGGTCACGACGATCAGCCCCAGCATTTT | CASSSRGHDDQPQHF
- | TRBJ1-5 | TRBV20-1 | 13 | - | TGCAGTGCCAGGGACCCAGGTAGTCAGCCCCAGCATTTT | CSARDPGSQPQHF
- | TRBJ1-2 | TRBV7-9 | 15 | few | TGTGCCAGCAGCACCCCCGGGACGACCTTCTATGGCTACACCTTC | CASSTPGTTFYGYTF
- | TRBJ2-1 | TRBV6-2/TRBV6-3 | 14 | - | TGTGCCAGCAGTTTCCCGTTAGCGCGCCAAGAGCAGTTCTTC | CASSFPLARQEQFF
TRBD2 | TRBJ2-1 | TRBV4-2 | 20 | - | TGCGCCAGCAGCTCATCTAGGGGGTTTTTTAGCGGGAGTACCTACAATGAGCAGTTCTTC | CASSSSRGFFSGSTYNEQFF
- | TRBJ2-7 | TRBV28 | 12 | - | TGTGCCAGCAGACAGAAAGCCTACGAGCAGTACTTC | CASRQKAYEQYF
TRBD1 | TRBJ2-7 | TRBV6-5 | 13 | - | TGTGCCAGCAGCTCCGGGACAGGGGGGGAGCAGTACTTC | CASSSGTGGEQYF
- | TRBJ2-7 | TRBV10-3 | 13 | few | TGTGCCAACCCCAGGGGCAACCCCTACGAGCAGTACTTC | CANPRGNPYEQYF
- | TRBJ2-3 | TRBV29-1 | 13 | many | TGCAGCGTTGAGCGGGACAGCACAGATACGCAGTATTTT | CSVERDSTDTQYF
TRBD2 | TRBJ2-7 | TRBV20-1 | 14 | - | TGCAGTGCTAGTAAGACTAGCGGCGCCTACGAGCAGTACTTC | CSASKTSGAYEQYF
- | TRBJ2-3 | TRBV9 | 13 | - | TGTGCCAGCCAAAGGGGGAGCACAGATACGCAGTATTTT | CASQRGSTDTQYF
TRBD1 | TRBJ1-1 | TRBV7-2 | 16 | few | TGTGCCAGCAGCTCCCAACCGACAGGGTCGAACACTGAAGCTTTCTTT | CASSSQPTGSNTEAFF
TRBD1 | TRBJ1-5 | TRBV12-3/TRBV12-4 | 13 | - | TGTGCCAGCAGTTCGACAGGGGTTCAGCCCCAGCATTTT | CASSSTGVQPQHF
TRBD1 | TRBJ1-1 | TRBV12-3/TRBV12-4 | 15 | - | TGTGCCAGCAGTTTAGCGCGGGACAGGGAATCTGAAGCTTTCTTT | CASSLARDRESEAFF
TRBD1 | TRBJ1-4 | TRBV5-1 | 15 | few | TGCGCCAGCAGCCGTGGACAGGGCACTAATGAAAAACTGTTTTTT | CASSRGQGTNEKLFF
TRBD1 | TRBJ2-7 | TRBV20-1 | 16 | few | TGCAGTGCTACGGGCCGGCAGGGGGTGAGCTCCTACGAGCAGTACTTC | CSATGRQGVSSYEQYF
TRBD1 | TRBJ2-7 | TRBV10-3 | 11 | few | TGTGCCATCGGACAGGGCTACGAGCAGTACTTC | CAIGQGYEQYF
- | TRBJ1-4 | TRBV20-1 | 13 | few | TGCAGTGCTAGGGGACATTTGAATGAAAAACTGTTTTTT | CSARGHLNEKLFF